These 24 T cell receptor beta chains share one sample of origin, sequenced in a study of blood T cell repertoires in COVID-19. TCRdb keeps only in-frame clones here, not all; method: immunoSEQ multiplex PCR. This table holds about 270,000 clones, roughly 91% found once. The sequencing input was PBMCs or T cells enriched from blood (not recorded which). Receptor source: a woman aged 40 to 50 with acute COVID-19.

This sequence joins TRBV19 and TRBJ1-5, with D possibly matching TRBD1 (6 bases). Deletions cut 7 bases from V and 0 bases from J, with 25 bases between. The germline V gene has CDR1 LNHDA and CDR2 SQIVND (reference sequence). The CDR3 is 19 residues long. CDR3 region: CASTTEGSRGVYSNQPQHF. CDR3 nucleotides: TGTGCCAGTACCACAGAAGGTAGCAGGGGAGTATATAGCAATCAGCCCCAGCATTTT. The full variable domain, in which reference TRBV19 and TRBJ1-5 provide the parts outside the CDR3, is DGGITQSPKYLFRKEGQNVTLSCEQNLNHDAMYWYRQDPGQGLRLIYYSQIVNDFQKGDIAEGYSVSREKKESFPLTVTSAQKNPTAFYLCASTTEGSRGVYSNQPQHFGDGTRLSIL.

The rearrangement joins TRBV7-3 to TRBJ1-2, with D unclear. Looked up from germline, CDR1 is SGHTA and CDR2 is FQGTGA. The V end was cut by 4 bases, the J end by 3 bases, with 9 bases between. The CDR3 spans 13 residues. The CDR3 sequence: CASSSGGYYGYTF. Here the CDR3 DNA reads TGTGCCAGCAGCTCAGGCGGGTACTATGGCTACACCTTC.

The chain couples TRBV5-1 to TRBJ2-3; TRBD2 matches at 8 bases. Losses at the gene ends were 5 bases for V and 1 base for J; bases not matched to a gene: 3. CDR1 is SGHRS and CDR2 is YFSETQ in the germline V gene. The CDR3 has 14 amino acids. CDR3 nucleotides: TGCGCCAGCAGTTTGACTAGCGGCACAGATACGCAGTATTTT. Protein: CASSLTSGTDTQYF.

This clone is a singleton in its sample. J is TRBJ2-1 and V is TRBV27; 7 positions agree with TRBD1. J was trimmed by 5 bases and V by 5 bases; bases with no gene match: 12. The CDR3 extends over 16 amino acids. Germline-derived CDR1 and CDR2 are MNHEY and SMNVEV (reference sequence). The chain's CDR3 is CASSTYDRAGHNEQFF. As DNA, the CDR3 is TGTGCCAGCAGTACTTATGACAGGGCGGGCCACAATGAGCAGTTCTTC.

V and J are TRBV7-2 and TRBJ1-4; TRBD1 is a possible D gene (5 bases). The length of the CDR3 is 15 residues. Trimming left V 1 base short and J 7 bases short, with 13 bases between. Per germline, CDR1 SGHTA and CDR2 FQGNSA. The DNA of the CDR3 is TGTGCCAGCAGCTTAGAGTTTGGGAGGGGTGAAAAACTGTTTTTT. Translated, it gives CASSLEFGRGEKLFF.

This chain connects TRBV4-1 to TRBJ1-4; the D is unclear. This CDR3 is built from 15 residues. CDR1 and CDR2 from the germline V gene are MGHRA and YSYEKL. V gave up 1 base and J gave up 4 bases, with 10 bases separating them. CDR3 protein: CASSQVGVLNEKLFF. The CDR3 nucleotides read TGCGCCAGCAGCCAAGTGGGAGTACTTAATGAAAAACTGTTTTTT.

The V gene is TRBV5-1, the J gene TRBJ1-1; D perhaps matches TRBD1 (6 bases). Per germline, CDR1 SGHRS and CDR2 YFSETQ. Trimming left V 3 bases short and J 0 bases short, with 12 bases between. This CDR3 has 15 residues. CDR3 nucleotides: TGCGCCAGCAGCTCGAGAGGACAGATGAACACTGAAGCTTTCTTT. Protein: CASSSRGQMNTEAFF.

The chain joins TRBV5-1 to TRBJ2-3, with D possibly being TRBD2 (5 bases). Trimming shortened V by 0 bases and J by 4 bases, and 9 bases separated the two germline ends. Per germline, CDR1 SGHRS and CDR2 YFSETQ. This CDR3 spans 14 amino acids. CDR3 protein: CASSLAGVADTQYF. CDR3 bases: TGCGCCAGCAGCTTGGCCGGGGTTGCAGATACGCAGTATTTT.

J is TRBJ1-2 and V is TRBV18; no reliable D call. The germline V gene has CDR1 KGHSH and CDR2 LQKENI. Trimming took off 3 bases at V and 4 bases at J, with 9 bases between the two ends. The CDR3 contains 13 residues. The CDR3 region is CASSPAEPYGYTF. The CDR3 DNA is TGTGCCAGCTCACCGGCGGAGCCCTATGGCTACACCTTC.

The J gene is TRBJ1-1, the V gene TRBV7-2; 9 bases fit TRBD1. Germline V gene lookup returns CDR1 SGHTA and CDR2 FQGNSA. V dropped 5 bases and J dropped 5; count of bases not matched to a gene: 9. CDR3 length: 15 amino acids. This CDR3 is CASSLRGQGRTEAFF. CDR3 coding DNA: TGTGCCAGCAGCCTACGGGGACAGGGTAGAACTGAAGCTTTCTTT.

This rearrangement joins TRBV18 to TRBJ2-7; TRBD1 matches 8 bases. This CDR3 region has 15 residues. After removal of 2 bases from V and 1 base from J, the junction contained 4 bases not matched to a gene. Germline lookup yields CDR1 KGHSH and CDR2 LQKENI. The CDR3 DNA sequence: TGTGCCAGCTCACCAGCGACAGGGGTGTCCTACGAGCAGTACTTC. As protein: CASSPATGVSYEQYF.

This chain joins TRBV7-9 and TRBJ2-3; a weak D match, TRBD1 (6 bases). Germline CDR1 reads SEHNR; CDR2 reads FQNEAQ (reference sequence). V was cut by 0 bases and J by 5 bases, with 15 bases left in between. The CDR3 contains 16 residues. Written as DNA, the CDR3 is TGTGCCAGCAGCTTAGCGGGGCAGGGGAGACTAGATACGCAGTATTTT. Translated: CASSLAGQGRLDTQYF.

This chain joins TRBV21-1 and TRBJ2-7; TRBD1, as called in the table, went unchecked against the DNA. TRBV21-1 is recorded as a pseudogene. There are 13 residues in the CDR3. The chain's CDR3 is CASPGTGGGEQYF. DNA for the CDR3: TGTGCCAGCCCTGGGACAGGGGGTGGTGAGCAGTACTTC.

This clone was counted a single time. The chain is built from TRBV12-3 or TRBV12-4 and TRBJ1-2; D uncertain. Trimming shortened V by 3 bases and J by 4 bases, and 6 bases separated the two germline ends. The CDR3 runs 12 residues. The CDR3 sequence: CASSFYSYGYTF. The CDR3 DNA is TGTGCCAGCAGTTTCTACAGCTATGGCTACACCTTC.

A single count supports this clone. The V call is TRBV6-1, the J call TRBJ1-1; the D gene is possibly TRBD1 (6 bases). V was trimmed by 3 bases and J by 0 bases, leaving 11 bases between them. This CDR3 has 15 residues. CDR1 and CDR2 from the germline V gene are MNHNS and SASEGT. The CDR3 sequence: CASSETRGVNTEAFF. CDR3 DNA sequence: TGTGCCAGCAGTGAGACCAGGGGAGTGAACACTGAAGCTTTCTTT.

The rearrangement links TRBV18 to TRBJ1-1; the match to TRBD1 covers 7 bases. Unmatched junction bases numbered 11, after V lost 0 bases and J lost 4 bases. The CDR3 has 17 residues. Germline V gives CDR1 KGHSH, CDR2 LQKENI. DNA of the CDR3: TGTGCCAGCTCACCACCGAAGGGGGCAAGTGGGTTCACTGAAGCTTTCTTT. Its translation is CASSPPKGASGFTEAFF.

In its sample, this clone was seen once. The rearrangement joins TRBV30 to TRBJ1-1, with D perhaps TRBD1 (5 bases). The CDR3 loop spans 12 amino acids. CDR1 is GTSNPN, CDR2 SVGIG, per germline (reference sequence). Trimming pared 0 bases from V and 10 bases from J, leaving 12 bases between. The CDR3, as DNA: TGTGCCTGGAGTGTACACGGGGGGTTAGCTTTCTTT. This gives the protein CAWSVHGGLAFF.

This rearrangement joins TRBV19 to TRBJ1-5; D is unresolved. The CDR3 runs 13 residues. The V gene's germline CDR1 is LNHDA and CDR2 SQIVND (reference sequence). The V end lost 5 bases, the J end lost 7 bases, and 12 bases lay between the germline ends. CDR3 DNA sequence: TGTGCCAGTAGTTGGGCAGCATCACAGCCCCAGCATTTT. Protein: CASSWAASQPQHF.

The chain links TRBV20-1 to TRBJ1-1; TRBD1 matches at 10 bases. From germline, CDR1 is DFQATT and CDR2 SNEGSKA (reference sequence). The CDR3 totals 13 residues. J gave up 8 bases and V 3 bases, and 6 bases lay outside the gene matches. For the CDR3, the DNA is TGCAGTGCTAGTCGGGACAGGGGAGGGGAAGCTTTCTTT. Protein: CSASRDRGGEAFF.

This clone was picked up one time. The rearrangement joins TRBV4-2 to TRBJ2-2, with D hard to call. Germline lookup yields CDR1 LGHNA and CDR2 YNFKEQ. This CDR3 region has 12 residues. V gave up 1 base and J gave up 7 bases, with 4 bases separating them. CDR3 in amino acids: CASSQASGELFF. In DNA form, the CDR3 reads TGTGCCAGCAGCCAAGCCAGCGGGGAGCTGTTTTTT.

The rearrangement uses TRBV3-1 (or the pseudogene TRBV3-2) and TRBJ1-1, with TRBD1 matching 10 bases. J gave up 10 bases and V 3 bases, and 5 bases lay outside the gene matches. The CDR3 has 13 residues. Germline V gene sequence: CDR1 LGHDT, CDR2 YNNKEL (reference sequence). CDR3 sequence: CASSHGTGVGAFF. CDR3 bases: TGTGCCAGCAGCCATGGGACAGGGGTGGGAGCTTTCTTT.

The CDR3 spells CASSLRGGSSTDTQYF. In DNA form, the CDR3 reads TGTGCCAGCAGCTTGCGCGGGGGCAGTAGCACAGATACGCAGTATTTT. The chain uses TRBV5-5 and TRBJ2-3, with D perhaps matching TRBD2 (7 bases). CDR3 length: 16 residues. V was shortened by 1 base and J by 0 bases, with 12 bases between the two germline ends. From germline, CDR1 is SGHKS and CDR2 YYEKEE (reference sequence).

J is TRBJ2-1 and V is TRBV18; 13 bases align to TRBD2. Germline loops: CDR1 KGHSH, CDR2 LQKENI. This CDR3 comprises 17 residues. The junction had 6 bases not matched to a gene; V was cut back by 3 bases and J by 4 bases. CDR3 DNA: TGTGCCAGCTCACCCCAGGGACTAGCGGGACCATACAATGAGCAGTTCTTC. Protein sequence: CASSPQGLAGPYNEQFF.

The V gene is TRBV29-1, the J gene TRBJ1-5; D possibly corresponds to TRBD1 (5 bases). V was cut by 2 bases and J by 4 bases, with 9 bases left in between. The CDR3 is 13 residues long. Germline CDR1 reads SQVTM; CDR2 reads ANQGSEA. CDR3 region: CSVESDRNQPQHF. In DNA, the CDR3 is TGCAGCGTTGAATCCGACAGAAATCAGCCCCAGCATTTT.